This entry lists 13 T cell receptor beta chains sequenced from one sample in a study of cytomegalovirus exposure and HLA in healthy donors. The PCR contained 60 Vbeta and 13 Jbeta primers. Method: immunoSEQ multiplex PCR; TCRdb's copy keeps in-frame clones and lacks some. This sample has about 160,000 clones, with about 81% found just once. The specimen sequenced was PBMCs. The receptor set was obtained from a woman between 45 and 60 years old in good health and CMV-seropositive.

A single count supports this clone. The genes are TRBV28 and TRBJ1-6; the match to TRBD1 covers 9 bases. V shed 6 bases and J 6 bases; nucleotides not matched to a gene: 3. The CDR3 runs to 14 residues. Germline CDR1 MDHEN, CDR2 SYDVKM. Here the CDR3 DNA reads TGTGCCAGCAGGGGGGACAGGGCTAATTCACCCCTCCACTTT. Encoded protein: CASRGDRANSPLHF. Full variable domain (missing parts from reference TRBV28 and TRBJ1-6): DVKVTQSSRYLVKRTGEKVFLECVQDMDHENMFWYRQDPGLGLRLIYFSYDVKMKEKGDIPEGYSVSREKKERFSLILESASTNQTSMYLCASRGDRANSPLHFGNGTRLTVT.

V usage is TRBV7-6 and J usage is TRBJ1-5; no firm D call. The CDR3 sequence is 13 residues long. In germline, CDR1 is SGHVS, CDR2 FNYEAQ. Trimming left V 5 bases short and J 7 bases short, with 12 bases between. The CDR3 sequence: CASSPDLHQPQHF. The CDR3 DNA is TGTGCCAGCAGCCCGGACTTACACCAGCCCCAGCATTTT.

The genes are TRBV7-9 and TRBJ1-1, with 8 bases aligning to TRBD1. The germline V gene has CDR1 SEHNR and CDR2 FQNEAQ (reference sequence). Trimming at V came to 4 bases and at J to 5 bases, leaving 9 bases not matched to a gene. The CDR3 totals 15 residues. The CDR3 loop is CASSSPQGVRTEAFF. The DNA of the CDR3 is TGTGCCAGCAGCTCGCCACAGGGGGTGAGGACTGAAGCTTTCTTT.

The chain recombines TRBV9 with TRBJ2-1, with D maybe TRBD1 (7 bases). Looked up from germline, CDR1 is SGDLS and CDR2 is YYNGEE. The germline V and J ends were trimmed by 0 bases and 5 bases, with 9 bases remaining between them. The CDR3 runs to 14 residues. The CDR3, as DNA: TGTGCCAGCAGCGTAGGCGGGACAGACAATGAGCAGTTCTTC. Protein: CASSVGGTDNEQFF.

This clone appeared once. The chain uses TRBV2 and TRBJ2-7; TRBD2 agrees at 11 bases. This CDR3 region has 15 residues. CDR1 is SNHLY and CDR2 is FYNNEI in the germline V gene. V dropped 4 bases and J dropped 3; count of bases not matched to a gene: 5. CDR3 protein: CASSVTSGGLYEQYF. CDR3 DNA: TGTGCCAGCAGTGTTACTAGCGGGGGACTCTACGAGCAGTACTTC.

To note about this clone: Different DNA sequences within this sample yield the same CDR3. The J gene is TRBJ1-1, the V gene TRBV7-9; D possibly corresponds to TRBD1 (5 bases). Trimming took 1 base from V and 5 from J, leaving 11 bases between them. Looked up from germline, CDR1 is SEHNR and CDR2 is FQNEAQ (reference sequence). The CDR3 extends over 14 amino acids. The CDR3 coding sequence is TGTGCCAGCAGCTTAGGGCCCGGGGGTACTGAAGCTTTCTTT. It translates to CASSLGPGGTEAFF.

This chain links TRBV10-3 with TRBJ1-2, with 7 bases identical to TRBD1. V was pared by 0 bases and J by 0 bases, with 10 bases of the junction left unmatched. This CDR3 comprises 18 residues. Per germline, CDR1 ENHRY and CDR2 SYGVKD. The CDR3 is CAISESPGQTTANYGYTF. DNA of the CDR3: TGTGCCATCAGTGAGTCGCCGGGACAGACGACTGCTAACTATGGCTACACCTTC.

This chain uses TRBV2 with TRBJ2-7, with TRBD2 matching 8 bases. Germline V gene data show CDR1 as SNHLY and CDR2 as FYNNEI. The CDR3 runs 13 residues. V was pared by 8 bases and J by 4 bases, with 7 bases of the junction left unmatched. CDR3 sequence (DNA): TGTGCCAGCTTTACTAGCGGTGGGTACGAGCAGTACTTC. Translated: CASFTSGGYEQYF.

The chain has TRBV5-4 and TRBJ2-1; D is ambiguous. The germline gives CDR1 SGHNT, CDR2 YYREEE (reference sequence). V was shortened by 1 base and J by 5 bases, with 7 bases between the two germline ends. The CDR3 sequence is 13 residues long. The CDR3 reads CASSLNSHNEQFF. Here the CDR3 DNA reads TGTGCCAGCAGCTTGAACAGCCACAATGAGCAGTTCTTC.

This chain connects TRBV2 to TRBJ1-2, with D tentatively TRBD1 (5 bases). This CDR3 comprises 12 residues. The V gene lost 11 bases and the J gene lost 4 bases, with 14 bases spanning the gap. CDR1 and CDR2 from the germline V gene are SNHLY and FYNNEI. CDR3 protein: CAAPDRLYGYTF. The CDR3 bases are TGTGCCGCCCCCGACAGACTCTATGGCTACACCTTC.

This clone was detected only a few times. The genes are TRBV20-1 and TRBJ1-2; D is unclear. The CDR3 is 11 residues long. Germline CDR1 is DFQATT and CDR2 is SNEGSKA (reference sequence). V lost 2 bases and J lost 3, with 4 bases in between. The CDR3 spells CSARQDYGYTF. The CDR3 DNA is TGCAGTGCTAGACAGGACTATGGCTACACCTTC.

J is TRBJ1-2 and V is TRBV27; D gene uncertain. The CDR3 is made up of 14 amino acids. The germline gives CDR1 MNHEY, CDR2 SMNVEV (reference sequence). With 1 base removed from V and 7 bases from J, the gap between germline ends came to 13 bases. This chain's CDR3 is CASSLYSGMVGYTF. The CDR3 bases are TGTGCCAGCAGTTTATATTCGGGGATGGTTGGCTACACCTTC.

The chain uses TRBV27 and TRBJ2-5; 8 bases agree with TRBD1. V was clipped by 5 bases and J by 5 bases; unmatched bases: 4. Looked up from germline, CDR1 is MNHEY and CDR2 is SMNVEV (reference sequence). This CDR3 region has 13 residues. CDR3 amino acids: CASSVRGLETQYF. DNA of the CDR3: TGTGCCAGCAGTGTCAGGGGGCTGGAGACCCAGTACTTC.